A single sample is the source of the 26 T cell receptor beta chains below, sequenced in a study of CD4 T cells in relation to SARS-CoV-2 and coronaviruses (dated by TCRdb to about 2021). CD4+ T cells from unexposed donors were collected before the COVID-19 pandemic (2011-2018). The library was obtained by the immunoSEQ multiplex PCR assay. TCRdb holds this immuneACCESS table with in-frame rearrangements only. Some clones are missing; in checked studies, unresolved V genes explain under half, and the rest has no known cause. This sample is represented by roughly 71,000 clones; 80% to 90% of them were singletons. The ten largest clonotypes hold about 1.6% of the sample. The sample taken for sequencing was memory CD4+ T cells from PBMCs. What the cell subset or site label conveys for this sample: memory (non-naive) CD4+ T cells. Receptors originate from a human donor in good health.

The chain couples TRBV6-2 or TRBV6-3 to TRBJ2-6; 7 bases align to TRBD1. Germline lookup yields CDR1 MNHEY and CDR2 SVGEGT. CDR3 length: 19 amino acids. V shed 6 bases and J 0 bases; nucleotides not matched to a gene: 14. The CDR3 nucleotides are TGTGCCAGCAGCCCCGGAATGGGCAGGGGGAACTCTGGGGCCAACGTCCTGACTTTC. It codes for CASSPGMGRGNSGANVLTF.

This chain connects TRBV30 to TRBJ1-1; 8 nucleotides align to TRBD1. The CDR3 runs 14 residues. Germline CDR1 is GTSNPN and CDR2 is SVGIG (reference sequence). V dropped 2 bases and J dropped 0; count of bases not matched to a gene: 2. CDR3 nucleotides: TGTGCCTGGAGTTGGGACAGGATGAACACTGAAGCTTTCTTT. Its protein is CAWSWDRMNTEAFF.

CDR3 in DNA: TGTGCCAGCAGTTTAGGGGTCAGCCAGCCCCAGCATTTT. Residues: CASSLGVSQPQHF. The rearrangement uses TRBV12-3 or TRBV12-4 and TRBJ1-5, with D unresolved. The CDR3 has 13 amino acids. V dropped 1 base and J dropped 7 bases, with 8 bases sitting between them.

The chain employs TRBV11-1 and TRBJ1-1; D is ambiguous. Germline V gene data show CDR1 as SGHAT and CDR2 as FQDESV (reference sequence). Trimming pared 5 bases from V and 1 base from J, leaving 2 bases between. This CDR3 is built from 11 residues. The CDR3 protein is CASSPNTEAFF. Here the CDR3 DNA reads TGTGCCAGCAGCCCGAACACTGAAGCTTTCTTT.

The J gene is TRBJ2-1, the V gene TRBV30, with 14 bases aligning to TRBD2. The J segment lost 7 bases and the V segment lost 0 bases, leaving 17 bases of the junction unmatched. The germline CDR1 and CDR2 sequences are GTSNPN and SVGIG (reference sequence). The CDR3 runs to 20 residues. The CDR3 loop reads CAWSVLGTSGRITTGNEQFF. Here the CDR3 DNA reads TGTGCCTGGAGTGTACTGGGGACTAGCGGGAGAATTACGACGGGTAATGAGCAGTTCTTC.

V usage is TRBV7-9 and J usage is TRBJ1-4, with no clear D. The CDR3 has 14 amino acids. Germline V gene data show CDR1 as SEHNR and CDR2 as FQNEAQ (reference sequence). V lost 2 bases and J lost 6, with 10 bases in between. The CDR3, as DNA: TGTGCCAGCAGCTTAATAGGGTTGGATGAAAAACTGTTTTTT. Protein product: CASSLIGLDEKLFF. The complete variable domain, with remaining parts taken from reference TRBV7-9 and TRBJ1-4, reads DTGVSQNPRHKITKRGQNVTFRCDPISEHNRLYWYRQTLGQGPEFLTYFQNEAQLEKSRLLSDRFSAERPKGSFSTLEIQRTEQGDSAMYLCASSLIGLDEKLFFGSGTQLSVL.

A word on this clone: The junction and the germline gene differ at one end; a read error may be behind it. The chain recombines TRBV11-2 with TRBJ1-1; 11 nucleotides agree with TRBD1. CDR1 and CDR2 (germline): SGHAT, FQNNGV. The CDR3 is 15 residues long. CDR3 nucleotides: TGTGCCAGCACCTTAGGCTGGGACAGGGGGACTGAAGCTTTCTTT. The encoded protein is CASTLGWDRGTEAFF.

This clone was seen only a few times. Other DNA sequences in this specimen translate into the identical CDR3. The chain is built from TRBV9 and TRBJ2-1, with 8 bases aligning to TRBD2. V dropped 1 base and J dropped 2; count of bases not matched to a gene: 2. CDR1 and CDR2 (germline): SGDLS, YYNGEE. The CDR3 runs to 15 residues. The CDR3 DNA reads TGTGCCAGCAGCGTACTTAGCGGGACCTACAATGAGCAGTTCTTC. Translating it yields CASSVLSGTYNEQFF.

The chain couples TRBV2 to TRBJ2-1; D gene unclear. The germline V and J ends were trimmed by 6 bases and 2 bases, with 2 bases remaining between them. CDR3 length equals 11 residues. Germline V CDR1 and CDR2: SNHLY, FYNNEI. The CDR3 spells CASSPYNEQFF. The CDR3 nucleotides are TGTGCCAGCAGCCCCTACAATGAGCAGTTCTTC.

The chain uses TRBV28 and TRBJ2-6, with D perhaps TRBD1 (6 bases). Germline V lookup: CDR1 MDHEN, CDR2 SYDVKM. CDR3 size: 21 residues. With 3 bases removed from V and 0 bases from J, the gap between germline ends came to 24 bases. CDR3 in DNA: TGTGCCAGCAGTTTTATAGAGGGAGTCGGCAGGGGAAGCTCTGGGGCCAACGTCCTGACTTTC. This codes for CASSFIEGVGRGSSGANVLTF.

The sample holds a few counts of this clone. The chain couples TRBV7-3 to TRBJ1-1; D ambiguous. This CDR3 has 14 residues. Germline V gene data show CDR1 as SGHTA and CDR2 as FQGTGA. Trimming left V 5 bases short and J 0 bases short, with 10 bases between. The CDR3 is CASSPPGMNTEAFF. The DNA for the CDR3 is TGTGCCAGCAGCCCCCCGGGGATGAACACTGAAGCTTTCTTT.

CDR3 protein: CSASEPGGGYTF. CDR3 coding DNA: TGCAGTGCTAGTGAACCAGGGGGAGGCTACACCTTC. The chain uses TRBV20-1 and TRBJ1-2; 7 bases fit TRBD1. Trimming at V came to 3 bases and at J to 8 bases, leaving 6 bases not matched to a gene. Per the germline V gene, CDR1 is DFQATT and CDR2 is SNEGSKA (reference sequence). This CDR3 is 12 amino acids long.

This chain uses TRBV24-1 with TRBJ1-4; the D gene is possibly TRBD1 (5 bases). The CDR3 is 14 residues long. V was pared by 2 bases and J by 6 bases, with 9 bases between. The V gene's germline CDR1 is KGHDR and CDR2 SFDVKD. This chain's CDR3 is CATSDSGADEKLFF. The CDR3 DNA reads as TGTGCCACCAGTGATTCCGGGGCGGATGAAAAACTGTTTTTT.

The genes are TRBV2 and TRBJ2-5; perhaps TRBD1 as D (6 bases). Germline values: CDR1 SNHLY, CDR2 FYNNEI. V was trimmed by 6 bases and J by 2 bases, leaving 13 bases between them. The CDR3 extends over 14 amino acids. The CDR3 sequence is CASSPDRSQETQYF. The CDR3 DNA is TGTGCCAGCAGCCCAGACAGGAGTCAAGAGACCCAGTACTTC. The full variable domain, rest sourced from reference TRBV2 and TRBJ2-5, is EPEVTQTPSHQVTQMGQEVILRCVPISNHLYFYWYRQILGQKVEFLVSFYNNEISEKSEIFDDQFSVERPDGSNFTLKIRSTKLEDSAMYFCASSPDRSQETQYFGPGTRLLVL.

This clone was found once. The CDR3 spells CATSRRTGGDSPLHF. The CDR3 DNA sequence: TGTGCCACCAGCAGGCGGACAGGGGGGGATTCACCCCTCCACTTT. This chain links TRBV15 with TRBJ1-6; 10 bases align to TRBD1. This CDR3 is 15 amino acids long. The trim removed 3 bases at V and 8 bases at J, leaving 4 bases unmatched. Germline assignment: CDR1 LNHNV and CDR2 YYDKDF (reference sequence).

This chain joins TRBV6-4 and TRBJ2-1; 9 bases are shared with TRBD2. The CDR3 covers 15 residues. Trimming took 4 bases from V and 10 from J; bases not matched to a gene: 11. Per germline, CDR1 MRHNA and CDR2 SNTAGT. CDR3 sequence (DNA): TGTGCCAGCAGTGTCTCTCGCGGGGGGGTATACGAGCAGTTCTTC. Its protein is CASSVSRGGVYEQFF.

The rearrangement uses TRBV4-2 and TRBJ1-6; D uncertain. This CDR3 region has 16 residues. Germline V gives CDR1 LGHNA, CDR2 YNFKEQ. The V end lost 4 bases, the J end lost 7 bases, and 17 bases lay between the germline ends. The chain's CDR3 is CASSLSVREENSPLHF. CDR3 in DNA: TGTGCCAGCAGCCTCTCGGTGAGGGAAGAAAATTCACCCCTCCACTTT.

V usage is TRBV3-1 (or the pseudogene TRBV3-2) and J usage is TRBJ2-1; D unresolved. V lost 1 base, J lost 7 bases, and 8 bases lay in between. There are 13 residues in the CDR3. Per germline, CDR1 LGHDT and CDR2 YNNKEL (reference sequence). CDR3 coding DNA: TGTGCCAGCAGCCAAGGAACCTTTAATGAGCAGTTCTTC. Its protein is CASSQGTFNEQFF.

This chain links TRBV5-1 with TRBJ2-3; 16 bases are shared with TRBD2. CDR1 and CDR2 (germline): SGHRS, YFSETQ. CDR3 length: 18 residues. J lost 4 bases, V lost 4 bases, and 9 bases had no gene match. CDR3 sequence reads: CASSEGLAGGLQADTQYF. The DNA of the CDR3 is TGCGCCAGCAGCGAGGGACTAGCGGGAGGGCTTCAGGCAGATACGCAGTATTTT.

This chain joins TRBV30 and TRBJ1-4, with 9 bases identical to TRBD1. The CDR3 runs 17 residues. Looked up from germline, CDR1 is GTSNPN and CDR2 is SVGIG (reference sequence). After removal of 2 bases from V and 8 bases from J, the junction contained 15 bases not matched to a gene. CDR3 sequence: CAWSTLTPGQGGEKLFF. DNA for the CDR3: TGTGCCTGGAGTACCCTAACTCCGGGACAGGGAGGAGAAAAACTGTTTTTT.

The V gene is TRBV6-2 or TRBV6-3, the J gene TRBJ2-5; D uncertain. V dropped 2 bases and J dropped 1 base, with 14 bases sitting between them. The germline gives CDR1 MNHEY, CDR2 SVGEGT. There are 16 residues in the CDR3. CDR3 amino acids: CASSYPGRAGQETQYF. In DNA form, the CDR3 reads TGTGCCAGCAGTTACCCTGGACGGGCCGGCCAAGAGACCCAGTACTTC.

The chain uses TRBV28 and TRBJ1-2; 7 bases match TRBD1. The CDR3 runs 14 residues. Germline V gene sequence: CDR1 MDHEN, CDR2 SYDVKM. Trimming took 7 bases from V and 4 from J; bases not matched to a gene: 9. The CDR3 region is CASNPGTDLYGYTF. CDR3 DNA sequence: TGTGCCAGCAATCCCGGGACAGATCTCTATGGCTACACCTTC.

The chain couples TRBV29-1 to TRBJ1-6, with a weak D call TRBD1 (5 bases). Trimming cost V 7 bases and J 7 bases, with 14 bases left between them. The germline gives CDR1 SQVTM, CDR2 ANQGSEA. The CDR3 totals 13 residues. Here the CDR3 reads CSASGGWNSPLHF. The DNA of the CDR3 is TGCAGCGCCTCCGGGGGATGGAATTCACCCCTCCACTTT.

This chain links TRBV18 with TRBJ1-1; D is possibly TRBD1 (6 bases). V lost 5 bases to trimming and J lost 5 bases, with 21 bases between them. Germline loops: CDR1 KGHSH, CDR2 LQKENI. CDR3 length equals 16 residues. The CDR3 DNA is TGTGCCAGCTCAGCCTTCCCAGGGGTTGGGGGGACTGAAGCTTTCTTT. Protein product: CASSAFPGVGGTEAFF. Together with reference TRBV18 and TRBJ1-1, the CDR3 gives the full variable domain: NAGVMQNPRHLVRRRGQEARLRCSPMKGHSHVYWYRQLPEEGLKFMVYLQKENIIDESGMPKERFSAEFPKEGPSILRIQQVVRGDSAAYFCASSAFPGVGGTEAFFGQGTRLTVV.

The rearrangement links TRBV5-6 to TRBJ1-2; 10 positions agree with TRBD1. Germline V gives CDR1 SGHDT, CDR2 YYEEEE. The CDR3 covers 13 residues. J lost 5 bases, V lost 4 bases, and 2 bases had no gene match. CDR3 residues: CASSPGQGYGYTF. The CDR3, as DNA: TGTGCCAGCAGCCCGGGACAGGGGTATGGCTACACCTTC.

This rearrangement joins TRBV30 to TRBJ2-1, with D perhaps assigned TRBD1 or TRBD2 (5 bases each). The germline CDR1 and CDR2 sequences are GTSNPN and SVGIG (reference sequence). The CDR3 is made up of 15 amino acids. Trimming removed 5 bases at V and 1 base at J, with 15 bases between. The CDR3 loop is CAWAGAGHSYNEQFF. DNA for the CDR3: TGTGCCTGGGCCGGGGCGGGCCATTCCTACAATGAGCAGTTCTTC.